The 27 T cell receptor beta chains given below trace back to one sample, sequenced in a study of Ad26.COV2.S vaccination and SARS-CoV-2 variants. Treatment of the sample: some 20 received Ad26.COV2.S at low or high dose, single or two shots; about five received placebo; per-sample allocation not given. Sampling happened 63 days after the first vaccine or placebo injection. TCRdb keeps only in-frame clones here, not all; method: immunoSEQ multiplex PCR. This table has about 680,000 clones, approximately 88% appearing once. This specimen consisted of peripheral blood, obtained in a trial of Ad26.COV2.S vaccine versus placebo. The origin of the receptors is a person aged 18-65 years who received the Ad26.COV2.S COVID-19 vaccine or a placebo.

This clone was counted once. The V call is TRBV5-4, the J call TRBJ2-7; 7 positions match TRBD2. V trimming: 0 bases; J trimming: 2 bases; junction bases outside the gene matches: 5. There are 15 residues in the CDR3. CDR1 and CDR2 from the germline V gene are SGHNT and YYREEE (reference sequence). The CDR3 reads CASSLGGSGAYEQYF. The CDR3 coding sequence is TGTGCCAGCAGCTTGGGCGGGAGTGGGGCCTACGAGCAGTACTTC.

V and J are TRBV4-2 and TRBJ1-5; TRBD1 might be the D (5 bases). The V gene's germline CDR1 is LGHNA and CDR2 YNFKEQ. Trimming removed 1 base at V and 6 bases at J, with 7 bases between. There are 13 residues in the CDR3. The CDR3 protein is CASSQGGGQPQHF. Written as DNA, the CDR3 is TGTGCCAGCAGCCAAGGGGGCGGTCAGCCCCAGCATTTT.

V usage is TRBV30 and J usage is TRBJ2-3, with 7 bases matching TRBD2. The CDR3 is made up of 13 amino acids. V lost 2 bases and J lost 6; bases outside the gene matches: 5. In germline, CDR1 is GTSNPN, CDR2 SVGIG (reference sequence). The CDR3: CAWSWRGGDTQYF. CDR3 in DNA: TGTGCCTGGAGTTGGCGCGGGGGTGATACGCAGTATTTT.

This clone occurred once. V usage is TRBV19 and J usage is TRBJ1-5, with D possibly TRBD1 on 6 matching bases. V lost 0 bases and J lost 4, with 13 bases in between. CDR3 length equals 16 residues. Per germline, CDR1 LNHDA and CDR2 SQIVND (reference sequence). The CDR3 is CASSIEGGARNQPQHF. CDR3 nucleotide sequence: TGTGCCAGTAGTATAGAGGGGGGGGCGAGGAATCAGCCCCAGCATTTT.

This rearrangement joins TRBV27 to TRBJ1-2; D unclear. The germline V gene has CDR1 MNHEY and CDR2 SMNVEV (reference sequence). V lost 2 bases and J lost 8, with 21 bases in between. This CDR3 has 16 amino acids. The CDR3 loop is CASSLNLRADSRGYTF. Here the CDR3 DNA reads TGTGCCAGCAGTTTAAACCTCCGGGCCGACTCTAGGGGCTACACCTTC.

The CDR3 nucleotides are TGCGCCAGCAGCCAAACAGGGGGGGCAGATCAGCCCCAGCATTTT. Protein sequence: CASSQTGGADQPQHF. This chain uses TRBV4-3 with TRBJ1-5; 8 bases agree with TRBD1. With V trimmed by 2 bases and J by 5 bases, 5 bases remained unmatched. CDR1 is LGHNA and CDR2 is YSLEER in the germline V gene. The CDR3 is made up of 15 amino acids.

The rearrangement joins TRBV19 to TRBJ2-4; 9 bases map to TRBD1. CDR1 and CDR2 (germline): LNHDA, SQIVND (reference sequence). The CDR3 loop spans 16 amino acids. J gave up 8 bases and V 6 bases, and 14 bases lay outside the gene matches. CDR3 in amino acids: CASSFRDRVNFDIQYF. CDR3 DNA sequence: TGTGCCAGTAGCTTCCGGGACAGGGTAAATTTTGACATTCAGTACTTC.

CDR3 region: CASSPQAGSYEQYF. In DNA form, the CDR3 reads TGTGCCAGTAGTCCCCAAGCGGGGAGCTACGAGCAGTACTTC. The chain recombines TRBV19 with TRBJ2-7, with 7 bases matching TRBD2. V trimming: 5 bases; J trimming: 3 bases; junction bases outside the gene matches: 7. This CDR3 comprises 14 residues. Germline CDR1 and CDR2: LNHDA and SQIVND (reference sequence).

This clone showed up just once. The V call is TRBV19, the J call TRBJ2-2, with D possibly matching TRBD2 (5 bases). Germline V gene lookup returns CDR1 LNHDA and CDR2 SQIVND (reference sequence). The CDR3 runs 17 residues. Trimming took 6 bases from V and 1 from J, leaving 18 bases between them. The CDR3 sequence is CASRIMRDGLNTGELFF. The CDR3 nucleotides read TGTGCCAGTAGGATTATGAGAGACGGACTGAACACCGGGGAGCTGTTTTTT.

V is TRBV6-6 and J is TRBJ1-5; perhaps TRBD1 as D (5 bases). Germline V gene lookup returns CDR1 MNHNY and CDR2 SVGAGI (reference sequence). The CDR3 covers 15 residues. V dropped 6 bases and J dropped 4 bases, with 16 bases sitting between them. The CDR3, as DNA: TGTGCCAGCAGCCCCGGGACTCGACCGAATCAGCCCCAGCATTTT. Amino acids: CASSPGTRPNQPQHF.

About this clone itself: This same CDR3 is encoded by further DNA sequences in the sample. The rearrangement joins TRBV7-8 to TRBJ1-5; D is perhaps TRBD1 (5 bases). In germline, CDR1 is SGHVS, CDR2 FQNEAQ. The CDR3 is 15 amino acids. V lost 1 base to trimming and J lost 2 bases, with 9 bases between them. CDR3 coding DNA: TGTGCCAGCAGCTTAGTCAGGGACGGCAATCAGCCCCAGCATTTT. It specifies CASSLVRDGNQPQHF.

The V call is TRBV7-9, the J call TRBJ2-4; 8 nucleotides align to TRBD2. The CDR3 is 15 amino acids. Germline CDR1 SEHNR, CDR2 FQNEAQ (reference sequence). V was clipped by 0 bases and J by 7 bases; unmatched bases: 5. CDR3 loop: CASSLAGTRGNIQYF. DNA for the CDR3: TGTGCCAGCAGCTTAGCGGGGACTAGGGGTAACATTCAGTACTTC.

This clone was picked up one time. This chain uses TRBV12-5 with TRBJ2-1, with D perhaps TRBD2 (6 bases). V was clipped by 5 bases and J by 7 bases, with 18 bases between them. This CDR3 has 15 residues. Germline values: CDR1 LGHNT, CDR2 FRNRAP. CDR3: CASGKGTEVGNEQFF. DNA of the CDR3: TGTGCTAGTGGTAAAGGGACTGAGGTTGGTAATGAGCAGTTCTTC.

V usage is TRBV3-1 (or the pseudogene TRBV3-2) and J usage is TRBJ2-3, with D uncertain. CDR3 length: 13 residues. Deletions cut 4 bases from V and 2 bases from J, with 7 bases between. Germline CDR1 is LGHDT and CDR2 is YNNKEL (reference sequence). DNA of the CDR3: TGTGCCAGCAGCCTGCTCACCACAGATACGCAGTATTTT. Amino acids: CASSLLTTDTQYF.

The gene calls are TRBV5-1 and TRBJ2-2; D gene ambiguous. Germline loops: CDR1 SGHRS, CDR2 YFSETQ. V was trimmed by 4 bases and J by 0 bases, leaving 10 bases between them. The CDR3 covers 15 residues. The CDR3: CASSPNTANTGELFF. CDR3 sequence (DNA): TGCGCCAGCAGCCCAAACACAGCGAACACCGGGGAGCTGTTTTTT.

J is TRBJ2-2 and V is TRBV24-1; TRBD2 might be the D (5 bases). Trimming took 2 bases from V and 6 from J, leaving 12 bases between them. Germline CDR1 is KGHDR and CDR2 is SFDVKD. The CDR3 sequence is 15 residues long. The CDR3 coding sequence is TGTGCCACCAGTGATTACGAGGGCCTGGCCGGGGAGCTGTTTTTT. Translated, it gives CATSDYEGLAGELFF.

The chain has TRBV19 and TRBJ1-5, with unresolved D. Germline V gives CDR1 LNHDA, CDR2 SQIVND (reference sequence). Trimming removed 10 bases at V and 3 bases at J, with 13 bases between. This CDR3 spans 13 amino acids. The DNA of the CDR3 is TGTGCCACCAGTTACGGGGTCAATCAGCCCCAGCATTTT. Amino acid sequence: CATSYGVNQPQHF.

This chain connects TRBV3-1 (or the pseudogene TRBV3-2) to TRBJ1-2; D gene unclear. Germline CDR1 and CDR2: LGHDT and YNNKEL (reference sequence). V was clipped by 0 bases and J by 4 bases, with 15 bases between them. The CDR3 consists of 16 residues. The CDR3 DNA is TGTGCCAGCAGCCAAGATCTGAAGTCCCAGGTCTATGGCTACACCTTC. It specifies CASSQDLKSQVYGYTF.

In this sample, this clone turned up a few times. The chain recombines TRBV27 with TRBJ1-4, with TRBD1 as a possible D gene (6 bases). Germline lookup yields CDR1 MNHEY and CDR2 SMNVEV (reference sequence). Trimming took off 8 bases at V and 0 bases at J, with 16 bases between the two ends. The CDR3 contains 16 residues. CDR3 coding DNA: TGTGCCAGCTCGAACAGGGAGGCGGCAACTAATGAAAAACTGTTTTTT. This gives the protein CASSNREAATNEKLFF.

The chain links TRBV21-1 to TRBJ1-1; the D call of TRBD1 is as the table states it, not checked on the DNA. TRBV21-1 is a recognized pseudogene. This CDR3 contains 15 residues. The CDR3 is CASSSPDRGTTEAFF. The CDR3 DNA reads TGTGCCAGCAGCTCCCCGGACAGGGGGACCACTGAAGCTTTCTTT.

The chain couples TRBV15 to TRBJ1-1; D might be TRBD1 (5 bases). This CDR3 comprises 15 residues. With 5 bases removed from V and 3 bases from J, the gap between germline ends came to 16 bases. The germline gives CDR1 LNHNV, CDR2 YYDKDF (reference sequence). This CDR3 reads CATSPRRGGYTEAFF. In DNA form, the CDR3 reads TGTGCCACCAGCCCCCGGAGGGGAGGCTACACTGAAGCTTTCTTT.

V is TRBV7-8 and J is TRBJ1-5; possibly TRBD1 for D (5 bases). Trimming took 5 bases from V and 3 from J, leaving 14 bases between them. The CDR3 is made up of 15 amino acids. Germline V gene data show CDR1 as SGHVS and CDR2 as FQNEAQ. The CDR3 is CASSSPGTVNQPQHF. The CDR3 DNA sequence: TGTGCCAGCAGCAGCCCCGGGACCGTCAATCAGCCCCAGCATTTT.

CDR3 region: CASSVYGSGQETQYF. The CDR3 DNA reads TGTGCCAGCAGCGTATACGGGAGCGGGCAAGAGACCCAGTACTTC. The chain uses TRBV9 and TRBJ2-5; D may be TRBD2 (6 bases). Germline CDR1 is SGDLS and CDR2 is YYNGEE. This CDR3 has 15 amino acids. The germline V and J ends were trimmed by 1 base and 2 bases, with 12 bases remaining between them.

This clone was seen at least ten times. Other DNA sequences from this sample encode an identical CDR3 as well. The V call is TRBV30, the J call TRBJ1-3; D is undetermined. Trimming took off 2 bases at V and 4 bases at J, with 3 bases between the two ends. The CDR3 has 11 amino acids. Germline V CDR1 and CDR2: GTSNPN, SVGIG (reference sequence). In DNA form, the CDR3 reads TGTGCCTGGAGTTCCGGAAACACCATATATTTT. Its translation is CAWSSGNTIYF.

V and J are TRBV24-1 and TRBJ2-1; TRBD2 is a possible D gene (6 bases). This CDR3 region has 12 residues. Germline V gives CDR1 KGHDR, CDR2 SFDVKD. Deletions cut 7 bases from V and 8 bases from J, with 11 bases between. CDR3: CATSVRGDEQFF. DNA of the CDR3: TGTGCCACCAGCGTGCGGGGCGATGAGCAGTTCTTC.

Notes on this clone: Within the sample, other DNA sequences also encode this same CDR3. J is TRBJ1-2 and V is TRBV27; perhaps TRBD1 as D (5 bases). This CDR3 contains 12 residues. Looked up from germline, CDR1 is MNHEY and CDR2 is SMNVEV (reference sequence). Trimming cost V 6 bases and J 4 bases, with 9 bases left between them. CDR3 bases: TGTGCCAGCAGCACGGGGGGCTATGGCTACACCTTC. Protein: CASSTGGYGYTF.

The V gene is TRBV7-2, the J gene TRBJ1-2, with 10 bases that match TRBD1. Germline V gene data show CDR1 as SGHTA and CDR2 as FQGNSA. The CDR3 sequence is 17 residues long. V dropped 4 bases and J dropped 7; count of bases not matched to a gene: 15. The DNA of the CDR3 is TGTGCCAGCAGCTACCCCGGGACAGGGGCCTTCACTACTGGCTACACCTTC. Translation: CASSYPGTGAFTTGYTF.